This T cell receptor beta chain was identified in a study of blood T cells in healthy people across ages (dated by TCRdb to between 2014 and 2017). Background for the entire study: In model experiments, roughly one uniquely barcoded TCR beta cDNA molecule per two T cells was captured by template switching. Four age groups were formed from the donors: young (average approximately 15 years), middle-aged (around 40), aged (approximately 60) and long-lived (less than 85). Using deep sequencing normalized with unique cDNA molecular identifiers, the study measured how TCR beta repertoire diversity changes with age. Two additional independent replicas of 1 million unique cDNA reads from the same blood draw were analyzed for two donors (one aged 18 to 29 and one aged 80 or older).

Points the paper makes about the study in general: The percentage of naive T cells measured by flow cytometry correlated strongly with observed TCR beta diversity. Since profiling was done on bulk unsorted PBMCs, naive and antigen-experienced compartments could not be conclusively compared. The CMV infection status of donors was not known, potentially confounding age-related changes in expanded clonotypes. The long-lived group showed more naive CD4+ T cells, fewer expanded clones and increased TCR diversity than the aged group, suggesting age selection. Estimates of total diversity based on one million sequenced T cells were regarded as lower bounds and as underestimates. Observed TCR beta diversity per million T cells fell roughly linearly with age, and a significant reduction was already apparent by age roughly 40.

For this clonotype: No antigen is known for it. No quality values exist for individual bases; no much larger clone is one base distant.

Systemically healthy Caucasian individuals from Russia, around 38 in total and aged roughly 6 to 95 years, were included as donors. Each donor gave 8 to 10 milliliters of peripheral blood, drawn into EDTA-treated Vacutainer tubes. Ficoll-Paque density-gradient centrifugation was used to isolate PBMCs, with at least 7 million per sample. Total RNA was extracted from PBMCs with Trizol reagent, with at least 5 micrograms obtained per sample. For every donor, flow cytometry on a PBMC aliquot measured the percentage of naive CD45RAhigh/CD27high T cells. Library preparation was by 5' RACE. The sequencer listed for this sample is Illumina HiSeq 2500. The second PCR ran for about 6 to 12 cycles and used a J-beta primer mix along with a sample-barcoded 5' primer. A unique molecular identifier was introduced onto each TCR beta cDNA molecule by a template-switch 5' adaptor carrying 12 random nucleotides. At least 3 million CDR3-containing paired-end reads were obtained from each sample. All of the RNA was converted into first-strand cDNA using the Mint cDNA synthesis kit, with a TRBC-specific oligonucleotide serving as the primer. After uracil-DNA glycosylase treatment, a first 18-cycle PCR used universal primers M1SS and BC2_uni_R on all cDNA. In the paper's pipeline: For normalization, 1 million high-quality reads were randomly selected from each sample, with every read carrying a distinct molecular identifier. Reads sharing molecular identifiers were discarded rather than binned into consensus sequences. MiTCR, with a Q25 quality threshold and the strictest error-elimination algorithm, was used for CDR3 identification, clonotype clustering and error correction. A nonparametric unseen species model using Euler transformation provided a lower-bound estimate of total TCR beta diversity. The raw public reads went through TCRdb reprocessing: fastp at Q25, MiXCR clone calling, in-frame beta chains kept. Identical CDR3 proteins give one entry, which carries the most common genes and DNA. The V and J calls, along with clone size, are taken from TCRdb and not from the paper's own processing. For this sample there are under 1,100,000 distinct CDR3 sequences; about 23% appear just once. The ten most abundant clones make up about 0.72% of the sample.

The CDR3 runs 13 residues from the cysteine to the phenylalanine. Of the read, only the CDR3 DNA is kept; its 39 bases are in frame from base 1. For CDR1 and CDR2, the germline V gene lists SQVTM and ANQGSEA. V was cut back by 5 bases and J by 3 bases, leaving a gap of 14 bases between them. This same sample was also part of a study on T cells of mothers and their children. From the second report: Nine systemically healthy Caucasian individuals, comprising three mothers and their six children, were included as donors. cDNA synthesis consumed the entire amount of extracted RNA, loaded at around 1.4 ug RNA in each 15 ul reaction. Sample barcodes and 2-4 random nucleotides were added via the M1S primer in the second PCR. More than 8 million TCR beta CDR3 reads were obtained from each mother, and about 3 million reads were obtained from each child. Thymic selection similarly shapes TCR recombination output in related and unrelated pairs, with minor effect from inherited differences. Normalized repertoire overlap in related mother-child pairs was always slightly higher than in unrelated mother-child pairs, but the difference was never significant. No persistent microchimeric T cell clones were found, with a detection sensitivity of approximately 100 clones per million clonotypes. Deep NGS was used in the study to compare the TCR beta repertoires of mothers and children and to look for features that separate related mother-child pairs from unrelated individuals. On average, the children were roughly 11 +/- 4 years old, while the mothers were 40 +/- 4 years old. Libraries were sequenced on Illumina HiSeq 2000 with 100+100 nt paired-end reads after adapter ligation with NEBNext reagents. To avoid cross-contamination, the mother libraries and the child libraries were prepared a month apart and sequenced in separate runs. For each donor, between roughly 450,000 and 2,100,000 distinct TCR beta clonotypes were identified. Naive TCR beta clonotypes were estimated from low-frequency clonotypes matched to each donor's FACS-determined naive share, without sorting.

The sequenced sample was blood. This receptor was identified in a girl aged 2 to 10 in good health. The chain joins TRBV29-1 to TRBJ2-7; TRBD1 is perhaps the D gene, given 6 matching bases. This receptor has the CDR3 CSVIRDMSYEQYF. The base sequence is TGCAGCGTTATCCGGGACATGAGCTACGAGCAGTACTTC.